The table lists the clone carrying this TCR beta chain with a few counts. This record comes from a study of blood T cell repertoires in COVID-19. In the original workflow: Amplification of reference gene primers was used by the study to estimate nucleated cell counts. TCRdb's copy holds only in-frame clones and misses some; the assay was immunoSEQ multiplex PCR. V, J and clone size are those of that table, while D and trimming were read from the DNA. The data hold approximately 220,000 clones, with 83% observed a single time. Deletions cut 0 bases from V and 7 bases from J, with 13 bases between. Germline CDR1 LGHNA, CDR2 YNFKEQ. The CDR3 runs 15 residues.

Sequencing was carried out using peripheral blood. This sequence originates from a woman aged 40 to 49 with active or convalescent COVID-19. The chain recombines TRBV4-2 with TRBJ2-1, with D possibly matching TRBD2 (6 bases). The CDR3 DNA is TGTGCCAGCAGCCAAGAAGGAGGGGCCGGGAATGAGCAGTTCTTC. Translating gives CASSQEGGAGNEQFF.